This T cell receptor beta chain emerged from a study of T cells in Graves' hyperthyroidism and ophthalmopathy. Broader study findings: Most clonotypes that expanded in the thyroid above 0.001 also showed up in blood. Separation of ophthalmopathy from stable hyperthyroidism was achieved by a 13 V-J model.

TCR beta CDR3 regions were amplified from RNA transcripts. The HTBI set primed first-round TCR CDR3 RT-PCR. TCRdb reprocessed the multiplex PCR reads via MiXCR and lists one record per CDR3 protein. The repertoire holds 450,000 to 600,000 distinct CDR3 sequences, with roughly 15% as singletons. The CDR3 length is 15 residues. Germline assignment: CDR1 SGHDT and CDR2 YYEEEE. J gave up 5 bases and V 3 bases, and 6 bases lay outside the gene matches. In this sample, this clonotype turned up many times. Its antigen is undetermined. The receptor's source is a woman aged 40 to 49 with Graves' hyperthyroidism. The material sequenced was blood. V usage is TRBV5-6 and J usage is TRBJ1-5; 9 bases agree with TRBD1. The CDR3 sequence: CASSSQGARHQPQHF. CDR3 in DNA: TGTGCCAGCAGCTCACAGGGGGCTAGACATCAGCCCCAGCATTTT.